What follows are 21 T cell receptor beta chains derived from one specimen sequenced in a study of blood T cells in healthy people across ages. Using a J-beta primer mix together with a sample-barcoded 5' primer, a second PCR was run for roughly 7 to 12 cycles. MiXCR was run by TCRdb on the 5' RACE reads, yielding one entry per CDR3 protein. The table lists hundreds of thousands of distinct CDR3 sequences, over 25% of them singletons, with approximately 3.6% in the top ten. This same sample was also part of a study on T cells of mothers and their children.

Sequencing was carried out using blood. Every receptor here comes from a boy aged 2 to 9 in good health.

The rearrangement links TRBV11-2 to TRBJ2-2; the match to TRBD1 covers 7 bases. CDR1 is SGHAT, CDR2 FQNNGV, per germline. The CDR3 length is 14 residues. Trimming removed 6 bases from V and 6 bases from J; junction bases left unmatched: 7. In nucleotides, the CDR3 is TGTGCCAGCAGAATTAGAGGGGGCGCCGGGGAGCTGTTTTTT. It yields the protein CASRIRGGAGELFF.

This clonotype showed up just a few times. CDR3 protein: CASSLLQGFSGNTIYF. CDR3 coding DNA: TGTGCCAGCAGCCTACTCCAGGGATTCTCTGGAAACACCATATATTTT. The J gene is TRBJ1-3, the V gene TRBV7-9; D possibly corresponds to TRBD1 (5 bases). Germline V gene data show CDR1 as SEHNR and CDR2 as FQNEAQ (reference sequence). This CDR3 is built from 16 residues. V was pared by 5 bases and J by 0 bases, with 14 bases between.

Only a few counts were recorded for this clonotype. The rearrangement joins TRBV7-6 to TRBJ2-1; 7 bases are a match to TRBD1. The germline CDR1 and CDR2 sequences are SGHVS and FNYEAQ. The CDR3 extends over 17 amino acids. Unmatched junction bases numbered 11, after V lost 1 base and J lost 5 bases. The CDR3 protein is CASSLVPDRESHNEQFF. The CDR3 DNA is TGTGCCAGCAGCTTAGTTCCCGACAGGGAGTCCCACAATGAGCAGTTCTTC.

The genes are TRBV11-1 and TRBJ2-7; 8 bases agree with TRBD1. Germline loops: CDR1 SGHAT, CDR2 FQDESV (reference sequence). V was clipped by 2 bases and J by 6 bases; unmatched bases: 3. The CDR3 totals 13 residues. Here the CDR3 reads CASSLQGAGEQYF. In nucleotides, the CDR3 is TGTGCCAGCAGCTTACAGGGGGCAGGCGAGCAGTACTTC.

The CDR3 protein is CSVQRDTELYGYTF. The CDR3 bases are TGCAGCGTTCAGAGGGACACAGAACTCTATGGCTACACCTTC. The chain recombines TRBV29-1 with TRBJ1-2, with D maybe TRBD1 (6 bases). Germline CDR1 is SQVTM and CDR2 is ANQGSEA. The ends were cut back, 5 bases at V and 4 bases at J, with 17 bases in the middle. CDR3 length equals 14 residues.

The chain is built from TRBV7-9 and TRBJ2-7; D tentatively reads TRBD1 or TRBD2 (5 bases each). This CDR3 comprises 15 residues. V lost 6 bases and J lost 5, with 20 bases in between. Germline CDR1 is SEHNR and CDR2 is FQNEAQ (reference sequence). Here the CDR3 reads CASSSTGAPLDEQYF. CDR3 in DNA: TGTGCCAGCAGTTCAACCGGGGCACCCCTGGACGAGCAGTACTTC.

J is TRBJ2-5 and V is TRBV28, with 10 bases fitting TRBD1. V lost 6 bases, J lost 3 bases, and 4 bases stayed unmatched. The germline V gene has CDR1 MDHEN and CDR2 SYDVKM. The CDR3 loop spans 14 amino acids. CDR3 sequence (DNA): TGTGCCAGCAGAGACAGGGGGCCAGAAGAGACCCAGTACTTC. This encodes CASRDRGPEETQYF.

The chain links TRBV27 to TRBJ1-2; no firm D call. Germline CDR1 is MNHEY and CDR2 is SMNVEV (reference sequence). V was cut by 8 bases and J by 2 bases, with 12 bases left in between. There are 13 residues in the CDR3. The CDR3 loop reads CASAQRVNYGYTF. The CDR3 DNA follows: TGTGCCAGCGCACAAAGGGTAAACTATGGCTACACCTTC.

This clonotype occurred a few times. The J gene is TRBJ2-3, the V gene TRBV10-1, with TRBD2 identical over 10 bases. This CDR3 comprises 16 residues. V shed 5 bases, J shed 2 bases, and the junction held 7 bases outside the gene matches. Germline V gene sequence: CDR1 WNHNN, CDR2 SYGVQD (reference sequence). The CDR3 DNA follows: TGCGCCAGCAGTAGCCGTACTAGCGGGAACACAGATACGCAGTATTTT. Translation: CASSSRTSGNTDTQYF.

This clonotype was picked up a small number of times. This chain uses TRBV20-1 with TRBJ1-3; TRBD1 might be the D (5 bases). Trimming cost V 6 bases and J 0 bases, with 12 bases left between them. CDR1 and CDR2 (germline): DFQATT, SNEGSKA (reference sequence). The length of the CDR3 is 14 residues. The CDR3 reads CSAQQASSGNTIYF. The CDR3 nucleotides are TGCAGTGCCCAACAGGCCAGCTCTGGAAACACCATATATTTT.

Here the CDR3 reads CASSLTSTTREQYF. The CDR3 DNA reads as TGTGCCAGCAGTCTGACGTCCACTACGCGAGAGCAGTACTTC. The chain combines TRBV6-5 with TRBJ2-7; D is uncertain. V lost 5 bases to trimming and J lost 7 bases, with 18 bases between them. This CDR3 has 14 residues. Germline values: CDR1 MNHEY, CDR2 SVGAGI.

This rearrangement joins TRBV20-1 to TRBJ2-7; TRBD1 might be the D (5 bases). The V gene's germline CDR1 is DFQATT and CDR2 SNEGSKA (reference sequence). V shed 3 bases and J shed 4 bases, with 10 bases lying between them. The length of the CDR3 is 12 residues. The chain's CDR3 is CSASRAEYEQYF. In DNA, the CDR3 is TGCAGTGCTAGCAGGGCGGAGTACGAGCAGTACTTC.

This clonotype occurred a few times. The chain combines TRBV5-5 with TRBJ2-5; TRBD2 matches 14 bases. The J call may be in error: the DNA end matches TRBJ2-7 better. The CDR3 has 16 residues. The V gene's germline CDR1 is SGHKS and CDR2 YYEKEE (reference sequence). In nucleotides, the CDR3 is TGTGCCAGCAGCGGGGGACTAGCGGGAGACCTCTACGAGCAGTACTTC. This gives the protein CASSGGLAGDLYEQYF.

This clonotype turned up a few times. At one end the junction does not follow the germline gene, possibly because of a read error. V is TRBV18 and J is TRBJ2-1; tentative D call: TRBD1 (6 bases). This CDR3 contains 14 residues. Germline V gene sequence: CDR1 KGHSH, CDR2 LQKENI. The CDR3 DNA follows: TGTGCCAGCTCACCACTTCACAGGGTAAATGGGCAGTTCTTC. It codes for CASSPLHRVNGQFF. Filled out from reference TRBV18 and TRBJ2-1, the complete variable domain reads NAGVMQNPRHLVRRRGQEARLRCSPMKGHSHVYWYRQLPEEGLKFMVYLQKENIIDESGMPKERFSAEFPKEGPSILRIQQVVRGDSAAYFCASSPLHRVNGQFFGPGTRLTVL.

CDR3 loop: CASSLTLLGLAGYEQYF. CDR3 DNA sequence: TGTGCCAGCAGCTTAACTTTGCTGGGACTAGCGGGCTACGAGCAGTACTTC. The chain couples TRBV7-2 to TRBJ2-7; 12 positions match TRBD2. With V trimmed by 2 bases and J by 3 bases, 8 bases remained unmatched. The CDR3 length is 17 residues. Per germline, CDR1 SGHTA and CDR2 FQGNSA.

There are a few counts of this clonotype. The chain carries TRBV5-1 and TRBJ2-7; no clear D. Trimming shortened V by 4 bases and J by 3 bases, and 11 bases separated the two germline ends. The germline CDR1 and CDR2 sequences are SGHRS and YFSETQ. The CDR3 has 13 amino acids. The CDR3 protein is CASSVDRYYEQYF. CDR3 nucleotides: TGCGCCAGCAGCGTGGACCGGTACTACGAGCAGTACTTC. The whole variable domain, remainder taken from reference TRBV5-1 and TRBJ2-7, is KAGVTQTPRYLIKTRGQQVTLSCSPISGHRSVSWYQQTPGQGLQFLFEYFSETQRNKGNFPGRFSGRQFSNSRSEMNVSTLELGDSALYLCASSVDRYYEQYFGPGTRLTVT.

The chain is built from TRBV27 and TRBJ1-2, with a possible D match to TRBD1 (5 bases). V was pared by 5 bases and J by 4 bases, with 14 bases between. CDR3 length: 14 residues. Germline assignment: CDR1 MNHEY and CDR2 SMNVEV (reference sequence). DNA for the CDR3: TGTGCCAGCAGTCCCATTGGGGGGACCTATGGCTACACCTTC. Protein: CASSPIGGTYGYTF.

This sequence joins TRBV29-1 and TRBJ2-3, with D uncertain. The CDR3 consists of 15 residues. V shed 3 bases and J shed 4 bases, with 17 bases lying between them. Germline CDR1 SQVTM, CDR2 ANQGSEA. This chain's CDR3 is CSVDVGAGTPDTQYF. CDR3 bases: TGCAGCGTTGATGTCGGAGCCGGAACCCCAGATACGCAGTATTTT.

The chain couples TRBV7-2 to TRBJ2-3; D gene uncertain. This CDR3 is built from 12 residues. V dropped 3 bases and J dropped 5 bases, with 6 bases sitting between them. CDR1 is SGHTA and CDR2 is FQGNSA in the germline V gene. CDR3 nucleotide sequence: TGTGCCAGCAGCTTTAGTCTAGATACGCAGTATTTT. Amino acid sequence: CASSFSLDTQYF.

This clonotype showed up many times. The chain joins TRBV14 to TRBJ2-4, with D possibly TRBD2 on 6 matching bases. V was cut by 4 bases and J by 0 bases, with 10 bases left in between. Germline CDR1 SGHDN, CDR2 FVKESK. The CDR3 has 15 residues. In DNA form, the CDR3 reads TGTGCCAGCAGCCCCGGAGGGCTAGCCAAAAACATTCAGTACTTC. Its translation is CASSPGGLAKNIQYF.

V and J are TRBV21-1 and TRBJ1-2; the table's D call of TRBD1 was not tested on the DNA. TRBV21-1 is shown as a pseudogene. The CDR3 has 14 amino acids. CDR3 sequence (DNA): TGTGCCAGCACAGAGAGCAGGGTTGGCTATGGCTACACCTTC. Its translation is CASTESRVGYGYTF.